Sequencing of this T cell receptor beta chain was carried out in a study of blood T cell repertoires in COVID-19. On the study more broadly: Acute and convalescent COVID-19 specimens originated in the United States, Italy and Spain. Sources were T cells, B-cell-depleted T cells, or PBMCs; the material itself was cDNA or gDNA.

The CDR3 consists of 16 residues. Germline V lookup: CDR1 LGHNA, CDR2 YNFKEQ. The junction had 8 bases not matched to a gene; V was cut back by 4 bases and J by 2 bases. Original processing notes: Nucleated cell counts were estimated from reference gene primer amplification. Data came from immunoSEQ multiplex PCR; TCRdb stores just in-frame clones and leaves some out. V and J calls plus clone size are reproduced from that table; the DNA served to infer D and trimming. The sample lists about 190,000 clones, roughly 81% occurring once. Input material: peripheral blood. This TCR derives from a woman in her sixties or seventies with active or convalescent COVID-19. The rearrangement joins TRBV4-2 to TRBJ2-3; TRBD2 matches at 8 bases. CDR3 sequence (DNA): TGTGCCAGCAGCCCCACGGGACTAGGTCCCACAGATACGCAGTATTTT. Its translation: CASSPTGLGPTDTQYF.